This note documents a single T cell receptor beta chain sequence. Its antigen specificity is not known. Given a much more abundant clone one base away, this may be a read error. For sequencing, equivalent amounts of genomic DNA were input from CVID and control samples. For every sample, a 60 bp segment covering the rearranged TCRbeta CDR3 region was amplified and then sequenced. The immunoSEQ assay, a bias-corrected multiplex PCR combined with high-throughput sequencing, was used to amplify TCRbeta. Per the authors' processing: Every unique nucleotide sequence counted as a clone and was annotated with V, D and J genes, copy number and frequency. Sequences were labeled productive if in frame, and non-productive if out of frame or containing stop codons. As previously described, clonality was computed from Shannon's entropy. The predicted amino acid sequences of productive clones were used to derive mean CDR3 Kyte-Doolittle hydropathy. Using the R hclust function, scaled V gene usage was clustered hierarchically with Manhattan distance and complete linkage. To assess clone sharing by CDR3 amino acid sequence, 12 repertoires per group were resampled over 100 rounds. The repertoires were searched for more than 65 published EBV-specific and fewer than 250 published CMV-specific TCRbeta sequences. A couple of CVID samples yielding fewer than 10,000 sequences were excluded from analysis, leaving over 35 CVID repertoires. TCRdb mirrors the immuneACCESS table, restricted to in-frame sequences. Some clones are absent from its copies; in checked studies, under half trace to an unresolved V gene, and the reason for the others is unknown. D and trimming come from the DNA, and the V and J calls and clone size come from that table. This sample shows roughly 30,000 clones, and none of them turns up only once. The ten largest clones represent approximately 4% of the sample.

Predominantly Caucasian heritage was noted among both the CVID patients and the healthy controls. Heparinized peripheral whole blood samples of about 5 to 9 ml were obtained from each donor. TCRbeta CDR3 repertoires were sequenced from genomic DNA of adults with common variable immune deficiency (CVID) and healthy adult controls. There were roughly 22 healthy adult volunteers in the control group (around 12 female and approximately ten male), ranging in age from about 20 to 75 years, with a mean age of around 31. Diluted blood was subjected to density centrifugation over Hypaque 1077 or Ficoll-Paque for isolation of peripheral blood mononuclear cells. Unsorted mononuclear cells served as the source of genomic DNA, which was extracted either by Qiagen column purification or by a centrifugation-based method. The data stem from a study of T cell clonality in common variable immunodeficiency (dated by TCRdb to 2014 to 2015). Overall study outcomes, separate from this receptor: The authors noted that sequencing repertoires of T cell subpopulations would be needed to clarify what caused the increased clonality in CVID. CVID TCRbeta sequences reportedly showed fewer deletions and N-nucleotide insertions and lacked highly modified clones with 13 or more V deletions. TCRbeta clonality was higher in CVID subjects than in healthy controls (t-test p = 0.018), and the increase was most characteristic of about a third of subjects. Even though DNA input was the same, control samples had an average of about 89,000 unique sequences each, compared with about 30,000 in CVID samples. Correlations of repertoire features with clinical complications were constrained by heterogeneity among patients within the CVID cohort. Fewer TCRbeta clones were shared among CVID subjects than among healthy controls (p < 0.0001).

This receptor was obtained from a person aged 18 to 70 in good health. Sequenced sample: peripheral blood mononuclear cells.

The sequenced CDR3 bases are TGTGCCAGCAGCCGGGGGGGGCTAGAGACG. It translates to CASSRGGLET. The full CDR3 protein reads CASSRGGLETQYF. The V and J genes are TRBV7-9 and TRBJ2-3; TRBD2 aligns with 8 central bases. The read stops 3 residues short of the end of the CDR3; the missing end is completed from the germline J gene. The CDR3, cysteine through phenylalanine, is 13 amino acids long. Sequencing covers 30 bases of the CDR3, shown here with the frame starting at base 1. Via the germline V gene (reference sequence), CDR1 is SEHNR and CDR2 FQNEAQ.